This T cell receptor (beta chain) derives from a study of Graves' ophthalmopathy and Graves' hyperthyroidism. RNA transcripts yielded amplified TCR beta CDR3 regions. An opening RT-PCR round employed HTBI primers and preceded a second-round multiplex PCR. TCRdb reanalysed the multiplex PCR reads using MiXCR and keeps one entry per CDR3 protein. The sample lists 200,000 to 250,000 distinct CDR3 sequences; about 22% were seen once. Moderately to severely active ophthalmopathy under 3 months, CAS at least 3, NOSPECS at least 4. Additional autoimmune diseases, uncontrolled infections, pregnancy or lactation disqualified patients. Fresh peripheral blood, 10 ml, was the PBMC source. Per germline, CDR1 SQVTM and CDR2 ANQGSEA. This CDR3 spans 13 amino acids. V was clipped by 6 bases and J by 2 bases; unmatched bases: 6. Study outcomes and limitations: Among expanded thyroid clonotypes above 0.001 frequency, most also occurred in blood.

To note about this clonotype: As yet, its antigen is unknown.

Sequencing was carried out using peripheral blood. This chain uses TRBV29-1 with TRBJ2-5, with 7 bases lining up with TRBD2. The TCR sequence derives from a woman aged 50 to 60 with Graves' ophthalmopathy. The CDR3 DNA follows: TGCAGCGTCGTACTAGCGTCTCAAGAGACCCAGTACTTC. This codes for CSVVLASQETQYF.